This TCR beta chain appears in the sequencing data of a study of Graves' ophthalmopathy and Graves' hyperthyroidism. The V gene's germline CDR1 is SQVTM and CDR2 ANQGSEA. V gave up 0 bases and J gave up 11 bases, with 11 bases separating them. The CDR3 has 11 amino acids. TCR beta CDR3 regions were amplified from RNA transcripts. HTBI primers served in a first-round RT-PCR, which a second-round multiplex PCR followed. A single record per CDR3 protein comes from TCRdb applying MiXCR to the multiplex PCR reads. The sample records around 1,200,000 distinct CDR3 sequences, about 35% being singletons. The specimen was peripheral blood or thyroid tissue (not recorded which). The V gene is TRBV29-1, the J gene TRBJ2-7; D may be TRBD2 (5 bases). The sequence came from an adult man with Graves' hyperthyroidism. Here the CDR3 reads CSVEDTSKEYF. The CDR3 bases are TGCAGCGTTGAAGACACTAGTAAGGAGTACTTC.